A selection of T cell receptor beta chains follows, all from one sample in a study of PD-1 blockade in classical Hodgkin lymphoma. This table comes from immunoSEQ multiplex PCR, and its TCRdb copy is limited to in-frame clones, with some not included. The top ten clones hold around 1.2% of a sample with some 22,000 clones, around 68% of them seen once. This specimen was CD4+ T cells from blood, taken before the fourth cycle of nivolumab. The receptors shown here come from a human donor with classical Hodgkin lymphoma. Each CDR3 is given with its conserved first and last residue. The D gene is left open where the match is weak. Size tells how often a clone was seen (once, few, many) or the class of an expanded clone, and some rows leave it out.

clone size	V gene	CDR3 length	D gene	J gene	CDR3 protein	CDR3 DNA
-	TRBV12-5	17	TRBD1	TRBJ2-6	CASGRDSLPSGANVLTF	TGTGCTAGTGGACGGGACAGCCTTCCCTCTGGGGCCAACGTCCTGACTTTC
few	TRBV27	15	-	TRBJ1-6	CATGQISSYNSPLHF	TGTGCTACCGGACAGATTAGCTCCTATAATTCACCCCTCCACTTT
few	TRBV4-1	17	-	TRBJ1-3	CASSQDKQLNSGNTIYF	TGCGCCAGCAGCCAAGATAAACAACTCAACTCTGGAAACACCATATATTTT
few	TRBV2	13	TRBD1	TRBJ1-6	CASSADRDSPLHF	TGTGCCAGCAGCGCTGACAGGGACTCACCCCTCCACTTT
-	TRBV20-1	11	-	TRBJ1-2	CSANRGDGYTF	TGCAGTGCTAACCGTGGGGATGGCTACACCTTC
-	TRBV4-3	17	TRBD2	TRBJ2-2	CASSQESGGTLTGELFF	TGCGCCAGCAGCCAAGAGAGCGGGGGGACCCTCACCGGGGAGCTGTTTTTT
-	TRBV27	17	-	TRBJ2-6	CASSPRKEHSGANVLTF	TGTGCCAGCAGTCCCCGCAAGGAACACTCTGGGGCCAACGTCCTGACTTTC
-	TRBV4-3	14	-	TRBJ1-3	CASSQERGGNTIYF	TGCGCCAGCAGCCAAGAAAGGGGAGGAAACACCATATATTTT
-	TRBV5-4	14	TRBD1	TRBJ2-1	CASSLSTGYNEQFF	TGTGCCAGCAGCCTATCGACAGGGTACAATGAGCAGTTCTTC
once	TRBV5-8	13	-	TRBJ2-7	CASSFNGGYEQYF	TGTGCCAGCAGCTTTAACGGGGGCTACGAGCAGTACTTC
medium-sized	TRBV2	15	-	TRBJ2-7	CASRPQTGPGHEQYF	TGTGCCAGCAGGCCACAGACAGGCCCCGGGCACGAGCAGTACTTC
-	TRBV7-9	15	-	TRBJ1-4	CASSLFQGANEKLFF	TGTGCCAGCAGCTTATTTCAAGGCGCTAATGAAAAACTGTTTTTT
-	TRBV2	15	TRBD2	TRBJ2-3	CASSEDFGGIDTQYF	TGTGCCAGCAGTGAAGATTTCGGGGGGATAGATACGCAGTATTTT
-	TRBV21-1	19	-	TRBJ1-5	CASSKFPGQYSRNNQPQHF	TGTGCCAGCAGCAAATTTCCGGGACAGTACTCTCGAAACAATCAGCCCCAGCATTTT
-	TRBV5-1	16	-	TRBJ1-4	CASSLEAQTTNEKLFF	TGCGCCAGCAGCTTGGAGGCACAGACAACTAATGAAAAACTGTTTTTT
few	TRBV11-3	15	-	TRBJ2-1	CASSLSSGISNEQFF	TGTGCCAGCAGCTTAAGTAGCGGTATCTCCAATGAGCAGTTCTTC
-	TRBV27	17	TRBD1	TRBJ1-6	CASSRRTGGSYNSPLHF	TGTGCCAGCAGCCGACGGACAGGGGGCTCCTATAATTCACCCCTCCACTTT
-	TRBV18	16	-	TRBJ1-3	CASSPNRAFSGNTIYF	TGTGCCAGCTCACCCAACAGGGCCTTCTCTGGAAACACCATATATTTT
-	TRBV18	18	-	TRBJ2-3	CASSPQPGGSISTDTQYF	TGTGCCAGCTCACCACAACCCGGGGGCTCTATCAGCACAGATACGCAGTATTTT
-	TRBV7-2	15	-	TRBJ2-1	CASSLDTAYRNEQFF	TGTGCCAGCAGCTTAGACACGGCCTACCGCAATGAGCAGTTCTTC